A selection of T cell receptor beta chains follows, all from one sample in a study of CD8 T cells in Susac syndrome. One entry per CDR3 protein results from TCRdb running MiXCR on the immunoSEQ multiplex PCR reads. The table includes some 140,000 distinct CDR3 sequences, approximately 95% detected once. The specimen sequenced was CD8+ T cells from PBMCs. The receptors were gathered from a human donor with Susac syndrome. CDR3s include the opening cysteine and the closing phenylalanine or tryptophan. The D gene is left open where the match is weak. Only some rows state a clone size, as once, few, many or a class for expanded clones.

v_call: TRBV27; clone_size: NA; d_call: TRBD2; j_call: TRBJ2-7; cdr3_aa: CASGWLAGGGIEQYF; cdr3_nt: TGTGCCAGCGGTTGGTTAGCGGGAGGAGGAATCGAGCAGTACTTC
v_call: TRBV28; clone_size: NA; d_call: NA; j_call: TRBJ2-3; cdr3_aa: CASSLRTSTDTQYF; cdr3_nt: TGTGCCAGCAGTTTAAGGACCAGCACAGATACGCAGTATTTT
v_call: TRBV5-1; clone_size: NA; d_call: NA; j_call: TRBJ2-3; cdr3_aa: CASTAVNVVDTQYF; cdr3_nt: TGCGCCAGCACGGCGGTAAATGTGGTGGATACGCAGTATTTT
v_call: TRBV7-3; clone_size: NA; d_call: NA; j_call: TRBJ2-4; cdr3_aa: CASSSPPDGGTRNIQYF; cdr3_nt: TGTGCCAGCAGCTCCCCGCCAGATGGAGGGACTCGAAACATTCAGTACTTC
v_call: TRBV4-1; clone_size: NA; d_call: TRBD1; j_call: TRBJ1-4; cdr3_aa: CASSQENAGTGSEKLFF; cdr3_nt: TGCGCCAGCAGCCAAGAAAACGCAGGGACAGGGAGTGAAAAACTGTTTTTT
v_call: TRBV9; clone_size: once; d_call: NA; j_call: TRBJ1-1; cdr3_aa: CASSVGGLKAEAFF; cdr3_nt: TGTGCCAGCAGCGTAGGAGGGTTAAAGGCTGAAGCTTTCTTT
v_call: TRBV7-7; clone_size: once; d_call: TRBD2; j_call: TRBJ2-3; cdr3_aa: CASSSGLAGATDTQYF; cdr3_nt: TGTGCTAGCAGCTCCGGACTAGCGGGCGCCACAGATACGCAGTATTTT
v_call: TRBV5-6; clone_size: NA; d_call: TRBD2; j_call: TRBJ2-7; cdr3_aa: CASSLAGGTSGNKQYF; cdr3_nt: TGTGCCAGCAGCTTGGCCGGCGGGACTAGCGGTAACAAGCAGTACTTC
v_call: TRBV27; clone_size: NA; d_call: NA; j_call: TRBJ2-7; cdr3_aa: CASSFGQSYEQYF; cdr3_nt: TGTGCCAGCAGTTTTGGTCAATCCTACGAGCAGTACTTC
v_call: TRBV27; clone_size: NA; d_call: TRBD1; j_call: TRBJ2-2; cdr3_aa: CASRSPGQESNTGELFF; cdr3_nt: TGTGCCAGCCGATCCCCGGGACAGGAATCGAACACCGGGGAGCTGTTTTTT
v_call: TRBV12-3/TRBV12-4; clone_size: NA; d_call: NA; j_call: TRBJ2-7; cdr3_aa: CASSPMDRTYEQYF; cdr3_nt: TGTGCCAGCAGTCCGATGGACAGAACCTACGAGCAGTACTTC
v_call: TRBV11-2; clone_size: NA; d_call: NA; j_call: TRBJ2-7; cdr3_aa: CASSPAHYEQYF; cdr3_nt: TGTGCCAGCAGCCCGGCCCACTACGAGCAGTACTTC
v_call: TRBV5-6; clone_size: NA; d_call: NA; j_call: TRBJ1-5; cdr3_aa: CASSSGHYQPQHF; cdr3_nt: TGTGCCAGCAGCTCTGGGCACTATCAGCCCCAGCATTTT
v_call: TRBV27; clone_size: NA; d_call: TRBD2; j_call: TRBJ2-1; cdr3_aa: CASSLWTSDEQFF; cdr3_nt: TGTGCCAGCAGTTTATGGACTAGCGATGAGCAGTTCTTC
v_call: TRBV12-3/TRBV12-4; clone_size: NA; d_call: NA; j_call: TRBJ2-7; cdr3_aa: CASSFMSGGHKYEQYF; cdr3_nt: TGTGCCAGCAGTTTTATGAGTGGCGGTCACAAATACGAGCAGTACTTC
v_call: TRBV4-1; clone_size: NA; d_call: TRBD1; j_call: TRBJ2-5; cdr3_aa: CASSYRAGGQETQYF; cdr3_nt: TGCGCCAGCAGCTATAGGGCAGGGGGCCAAGAGACCCAGTACTTC
v_call: TRBV7-6; clone_size: NA; d_call: NA; j_call: TRBJ1-2; cdr3_aa: CASSLYRGNGYGYTF; cdr3_nt: TGTGCCAGCAGCCTCTATCGGGGGAACGGCTATGGCTACACCTTC
v_call: TRBV30; clone_size: NA; d_call: NA; j_call: TRBJ1-1; cdr3_aa: CAWEDGQNTEAFF; cdr3_nt: TGTGCCTGGGAGGACGGACAGAACACTGAAGCTTTCTTT
v_call: TRBV30; clone_size: NA; d_call: NA; j_call: TRBJ2-1; cdr3_aa: CAWGGGGNEQFF; cdr3_nt: TGTGCCTGGGGAGGGGGTGGCAATGAGCAGTTCTTC
v_call: TRBV9; clone_size: NA; d_call: NA; j_call: TRBJ1-4; cdr3_aa: CASGGHSNEKLFF; cdr3_nt: TGTGCCAGCGGGGGACACAGTAATGAAAAACTGTTTTTT
v_call: TRBV4-1; clone_size: NA; d_call: NA; j_call: TRBJ2-7; cdr3_aa: CASSLKTDGYEQYF; cdr3_nt: TGCGCCAGCAGCCTTAAGACGGACGGCTACGAGCAGTACTTC
v_call: TRBV27; clone_size: NA; d_call: NA; j_call: TRBJ1-2; cdr3_aa: CASSLFWGAQDGYTF; cdr3_nt: TGTGCCAGCAGTTTATTTTGGGGGGCGCAGGATGGCTACACCTTC
v_call: TRBV12-3/TRBV12-4; clone_size: once; d_call: NA; j_call: TRBJ1-1; cdr3_aa: CASSLADTFTEAFF; cdr3_nt: TGTGCCAGCAGTTTGGCAGATACTTTCACTGAAGCTTTCTTT
v_call: TRBV18; clone_size: NA; d_call: NA; j_call: TRBJ2-3; cdr3_aa: CASSPPTDSSGTDTQYF; cdr3_nt: TGTGCCAGCTCACCACCCACGGACAGCTCTGGCACAGATACGCAGTATTTT
v_call: TRBV9; clone_size: NA; d_call: NA; j_call: TRBJ2-1; cdr3_aa: CASSVAGNDNEQFF; cdr3_nt: TGTGCCAGCAGCGTAGCCGGGAACGACAATGAGCAGTTCTTC
v_call: TRBV5-1; clone_size: NA; d_call: NA; j_call: TRBJ1-1; cdr3_aa: CASSSTDFEAFF; cdr3_nt: TGCGCCAGCAGTTCGACAGACTTTGAAGCTTTCTTT
v_call: TRBV6-5; clone_size: NA; d_call: TRBD2; j_call: TRBJ2-1; cdr3_aa: CASSYSPTSGSGNEQFF; cdr3_nt: TGTGCCAGCAGTTACTCACCGACTAGCGGGTCTGGCAATGAGCAGTTCTTC
v_call: TRBV11-2; clone_size: NA; d_call: TRBD1; j_call: TRBJ1-2; cdr3_aa: CASSLVFGTGLGYTF; cdr3_nt: TGTGCCAGCAGCTTAGTATTTGGGACAGGGCTTGGCTACACCTTC
v_call: TRBV4-1; clone_size: NA; d_call: NA; j_call: TRBJ2-1; cdr3_aa: CASSQVSSDEQFF; cdr3_nt: TGCGCCAGCAGCCAAGTTAGTAGCGATGAGCAGTTCTTC
v_call: TRBV5-6; clone_size: NA; d_call: NA; j_call: TRBJ2-3; cdr3_aa: CASSLAGPADTQYF; cdr3_nt: TGTGCCAGCAGCTTGGCGGGGCCGGCAGATACGCAGTATTTT
v_call: TRBV12-3/TRBV12-4; clone_size: NA; d_call: NA; j_call: TRBJ1-5; cdr3_aa: CASSLWQGSGNQPQHF; cdr3_nt: TGTGCCAGCAGTTTATGGCAGGGCAGCGGCAATCAGCCCCAGCATTTT
v_call: TRBV7-9; clone_size: NA; d_call: NA; j_call: TRBJ1-1; cdr3_aa: CASSPVMENGAEAFF; cdr3_nt: TGTGCCAGCAGCCCCGTAATGGAAAACGGGGCTGAAGCTTTCTTT
v_call: TRBV15; clone_size: NA; d_call: NA; j_call: TRBJ2-1; cdr3_aa: CATSRDRGYNEQFF; cdr3_nt: TGTGCCACCAGCAGAGACCGCGGGTACAATGAGCAGTTCTTC
v_call: TRBV14; clone_size: once; d_call: TRBD1; j_call: TRBJ2-7; cdr3_aa: CASSNWKLDRGAIEQYF; cdr3_nt: TGTGCCAGCAGTAACTGGAAATTAGACAGGGGAGCTATCGAGCAGTACTTC
v_call: TRBV7-9; clone_size: NA; d_call: NA; j_call: TRBJ1-2; cdr3_aa: CASSLLGGSDYGYTF; cdr3_nt: TGTGCCAGCAGCTTACTGGGGGGTTCGGACTATGGCTACACCTTC
v_call: TRBV7-8; clone_size: NA; d_call: TRBD2; j_call: TRBJ2-1; cdr3_aa: CASSLFLAGGLYEQFF; cdr3_nt: TGTGCCAGCAGCCTATTCTTAGCGGGAGGGCTTTATGAGCAGTTCTTC
v_call: TRBV7-9; clone_size: NA; d_call: NA; j_call: TRBJ2-1; cdr3_aa: CASSPSDGHNEQFF; cdr3_nt: TGTGCCAGCAGCCCTTCGGACGGCCACAATGAGCAGTTCTTC
v_call: TRBV3-1; clone_size: NA; d_call: TRBD1; j_call: TRBJ2-5; cdr3_aa: CASSQGGTGGLETQYF; cdr3_nt: TGTGCCAGCAGCCAAGGCGGGACAGGGGGTTTGGAGACCCAGTACTTC
v_call: TRBV11-1; clone_size: NA; d_call: TRBD2; j_call: TRBJ2-5; cdr3_aa: CASSLGREASQETQYF; cdr3_nt: TGTGCCAGCAGCTTGGGGCGGGAGGCAAGCCAAGAGACCCAGTACTTC
v_call: TRBV24-1; clone_size: NA; d_call: TRBD1; j_call: TRBJ2-1; cdr3_aa: CATSATGGGGMGSDNEQFF; cdr3_nt: TGTGCCACCAGTGCCACAGGGGGCGGAGGTATGGGGAGTGACAATGAGCAGTTCTTC
v_call: TRBV27; clone_size: NA; d_call: TRBD1; j_call: TRBJ2-7; cdr3_aa: CASSSTLGQGTYEQYF; cdr3_nt: TGTGCCAGCAGTTCGACCCTGGGACAGGGGACCTACGAGCAGTACTTC
v_call: TRBV12-3/TRBV12-4; clone_size: once; d_call: NA; j_call: TRBJ1-1; cdr3_aa: CASSLTRGVNTEAFF; cdr3_nt: TGTGCCAGCAGTTTAACGCGGGGGGTGAACACTGAAGCTTTCTTT
v_call: TRBV13; clone_size: NA; d_call: NA; j_call: TRBJ2-3; cdr3_aa: CASSLVTGEVDTQYF; cdr3_nt: TGTGCCAGCAGCTTAGTCACGGGTGAGGTAGATACGCAGTATTTT
v_call: TRBV12-3/TRBV12-4; clone_size: NA; d_call: NA; j_call: TRBJ2-1; cdr3_aa: CASSSQDEQFF; cdr3_nt: TGTGCCAGCAGTTCTCAGGATGAGCAGTTCTTC
v_call: TRBV27; clone_size: NA; d_call: NA; j_call: TRBJ2-6; cdr3_aa: CASSPFYEGHSGANVLTF; cdr3_nt: TGTGCCAGCAGTCCGTTTTATGAGGGCCACTCTGGGGCCAACGTCCTGACTTTC
v_call: TRBV12-3/TRBV12-4; clone_size: NA; d_call: NA; j_call: TRBJ2-1; cdr3_aa: CASSFGPEGYNEQFF; cdr3_nt: TGTGCCAGCAGTTTCGGTCCGGAGGGCTACAATGAGCAGTTCTTC
v_call: TRBV20-1; clone_size: NA; d_call: NA; j_call: TRBJ2-2; cdr3_aa: CSAKDGYTGELFF; cdr3_nt: TGCAGTGCTAAGGACGGATACACCGGGGAGCTGTTTTTT
v_call: TRBV7-6; clone_size: NA; d_call: TRBD2; j_call: TRBJ2-1; cdr3_aa: CASSSPLTSGSLNEQFF; cdr3_nt: TGTGCCAGCAGCTCCCCGCTGACTAGCGGGAGTTTAAATGAGCAGTTCTTC
v_call: TRBV4-2; clone_size: NA; d_call: NA; j_call: TRBJ1-2; cdr3_aa: CASSQGWDTYGYTF; cdr3_nt: TGTGCCAGCAGCCAAGGTTGGGACACCTATGGCTACACCTTC
v_call: TRBV5-4; clone_size: NA; d_call: NA; j_call: TRBJ1-1; cdr3_aa: CASSLMEIRGANTEAFF; cdr3_nt: TGTGCCAGCAGCTTGATGGAGATTAGGGGCGCTAACACTGAAGCTTTCTTT
v_call: TRBV4-1; clone_size: NA; d_call: NA; j_call: TRBJ2-2; cdr3_aa: CASSQDTNTGELFF; cdr3_nt: TGCGCCAGCAGCCAGGACACTAACACCGGGGAGCTGTTTTTT
v_call: TRBV29-1; clone_size: once; d_call: NA; j_call: TRBJ1-1; cdr3_aa: CSVPKQMNTEAFF; cdr3_nt: TGCAGCGTTCCCAAGCAGATGAACACTGAAGCTTTCTTT
v_call: TRBV4-1; clone_size: NA; d_call: NA; j_call: TRBJ2-1; cdr3_aa: CASSQDSGGGNEQFF; cdr3_nt: TGCGCCAGCAGCCAAGATTCCGGGGGAGGCAATGAGCAGTTCTTC
v_call: TRBV20-1; clone_size: NA; d_call: NA; j_call: TRBJ2-3; cdr3_aa: CSAKSLAGGTDTQYF; cdr3_nt: TGCAGTGCTAAGTCTCTAGCAGGAGGGACAGATACGCAGTATTTT
v_call: TRBV7-6; clone_size: NA; d_call: NA; j_call: TRBJ1-1; cdr3_aa: CASSQGIGTEAFF; cdr3_nt: TGTGCCAGCAGCCAAGGGATAGGGACTGAAGCTTTCTTT